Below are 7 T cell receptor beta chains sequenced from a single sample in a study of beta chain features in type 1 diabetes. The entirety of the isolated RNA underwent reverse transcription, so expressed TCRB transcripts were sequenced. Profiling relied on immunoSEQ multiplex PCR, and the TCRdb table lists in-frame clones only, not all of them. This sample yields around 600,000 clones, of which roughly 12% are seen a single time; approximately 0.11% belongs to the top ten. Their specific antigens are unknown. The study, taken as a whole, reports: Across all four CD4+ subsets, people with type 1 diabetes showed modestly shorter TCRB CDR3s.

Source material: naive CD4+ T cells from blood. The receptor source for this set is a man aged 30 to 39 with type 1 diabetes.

The CDR3 sequence is CASSGGNQPQHF. CDR3 in DNA: TGCGCCAGCAGTGGCGGAAATCAGCCCCAGCATTTT. The chain combines TRBV10-2 with TRBJ1-5; D remains ambiguous. V was clipped by 4 bases and J by 4 bases, with 5 bases between them. The CDR3 extends over 12 amino acids. Germline V gene lookup returns CDR1 WSHSY and CDR2 SAAADI.

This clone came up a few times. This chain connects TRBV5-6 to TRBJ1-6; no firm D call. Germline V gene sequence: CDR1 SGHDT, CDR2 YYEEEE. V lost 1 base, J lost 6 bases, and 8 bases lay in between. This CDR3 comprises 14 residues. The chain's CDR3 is CASSLYQFNSPLHF. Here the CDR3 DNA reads TGTGCCAGCAGCTTGTATCAATTTAATTCACCCCTCCACTTT.

As DNA, the CDR3 is TGTGCCAGCATGGCCCAAGAGACCCAGTACTTC. Translated: CASMAQETQYF. The chain employs TRBV6-5 and TRBJ2-5; D gene uncertain. Per the germline V gene, CDR1 is MNHEY and CDR2 is SVGAGI. The V end was cut by 7 bases, the J end by 1 base, with 4 bases between. This CDR3 spans 11 amino acids.

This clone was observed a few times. CDR3 nucleotides: TGTGCCAGCAGTGCCGACGGGGATTTGTATGGCTACACCTTC. Translated, it gives CASSADGDLYGYTF. The V and J genes are TRBV2 and TRBJ1-2; no definite D call. V lost 4 bases, J lost 5 bases, and 14 bases lay in between. This CDR3 is 14 amino acids long. Germline V gene sequence: CDR1 SNHLY, CDR2 FYNNEI.

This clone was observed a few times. CDR3 loop: CASSVSSYEQYF. The CDR3 nucleotides are TGTGCCAGCAGTGTAAGCAGCTACGAGCAGTACTTC. V is TRBV2 and J is TRBJ2-7; D gene unclear. This CDR3 is built from 12 residues. With 4 bases removed from V and 3 bases from J, the gap between germline ends came to 7 bases. CDR1 and CDR2 from the germline V gene are SNHLY and FYNNEI.

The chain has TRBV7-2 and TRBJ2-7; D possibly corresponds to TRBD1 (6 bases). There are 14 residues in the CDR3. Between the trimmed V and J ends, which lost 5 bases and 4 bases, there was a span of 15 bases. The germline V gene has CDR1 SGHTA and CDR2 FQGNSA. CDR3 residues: CASSGQGFAYEQYF. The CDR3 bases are TGTGCCAGCAGCGGCCAGGGGTTCGCGTACGAGCAGTACTTC.

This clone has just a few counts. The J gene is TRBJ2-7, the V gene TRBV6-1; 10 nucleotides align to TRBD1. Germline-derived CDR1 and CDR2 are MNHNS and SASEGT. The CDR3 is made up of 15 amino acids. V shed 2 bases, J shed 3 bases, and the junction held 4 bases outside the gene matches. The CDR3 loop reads CASSERTGGFYEQYF. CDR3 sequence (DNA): TGTGCCAGCAGTGAAAGGACAGGGGGTTTCTACGAGCAGTACTTC.